The TCR beta chain under discussion was sequenced for a study of cytomegalovirus exposure and HLA in healthy donors. Regarding donors, all were healthy bone marrow donors. A word on this clone: What it binds is not known.

General observations from the study: In a later analysis, productive TCRs from donors in an Asian-associated ancestry cluster reportedly carried fewer N-insertions than the cohort mean. Among TCR beta chains of equal frequency, HLA-associated ones were more clonally expanded in a later analysis.

Researchers ran the PCR with 60 Vbeta and 13 Jbeta primers. Using immunoSEQ multiplex PCR, the repertoire was profiled, and TCRdb retains in-frame clones only, with some absent. The table has roughly 180,000 clones, 75% to 85% seen once. Sequenced sample: PBMCs. This clonotype was sampled from a female donor in good health and CMV-seronegative.

The DNA for the CDR3 is TGTGCCAGCAGCTTCGGGGTCCCGAGCTCCTACGAGCAGTACTTC. It encodes CASSFGVPSSYEQYF. This chain joins TRBV7-2 and TRBJ2-7; TRBD2 is a possible D gene (5 bases). The CDR3 length is 15 residues. Germline CDR1 is SGHTA and CDR2 is FQGNSA. Between the trimmed V and J ends, which lost 3 bases and 0 bases, there was a span of 12 bases.